This TCR beta chain was identified during a study of cytomegalovirus exposure and HLA in healthy donors. Both 60 Vbeta primers and 13 Jbeta primers went into the PCR. Clones were read by immunoSEQ multiplex PCR, and TCRdb kept only the in-frame ones, dropping some. The sample has more than 20,000 clones, around 77% seen once. This CDR3 is built from 15 residues. V was shortened by 5 bases and J by 8 bases, with 19 bases between the two germline ends. From germline, CDR1 is MDHEN and CDR2 SYDVKM. The source material was PBMCs. This chain connects TRBV28 to TRBJ1-5; weak D call: TRBD1 (5 bases). This TCR was sampled from a man aged 55 to 70 in good health and CMV-seronegative. CDR3 loop: CASSPSGKAGKPQHF. Written as DNA, the CDR3 is TGTGCCAGCAGTCCTTCAGGGAAGGCGGGGAAGCCCCAGCATTTT.